This T cell receptor (beta chain) was sequenced during a study of blood T cell repertoires in COVID-19 (dated by TCRdb to about 2020). Background for the entire study: The collaborator samples originated in the United States, Italy and Spain and spanned the acute and convalescent phases of COVID-19. The material from the prospective study consisted of cDNA or gDNA derived from T cells, B-cell-depleted T cells, or PBMCs. Subjects who had been exposed to COVID-19, were actively infected with it, or had recovered from it provided the deeply sampled blood TCRbeta repertoires that made up the dataset. The repertoires were released in a freely available public database intended as a resource for research on the immune response to SARS-CoV-2. Samples were obtained from the ongoing ImmuneRACE study (first 160 participants) and from 950 to 1,500 subjects provided by 6 global collaborators. Sample metadata almost always included a de-identified subject ID, COVID-19 status, age in years and sex. Where available, HLA class I and class II types were taken from metadata supplied by the sample provider and were not determined by assay-based typing.

TCRbeta CDR3 regions were amplified from genomic DNA by means of the immunoSEQ Assay, a bias-controlled multiplex PCR. On the authors' methods: Within the assay, amplification of reference gene primers was used to estimate how many nucleated cells each sample contained. To quantify the absolute abundance of each unique TCRbeta CDR3 rearrangement, sequence reads were collapsed and filtered. Productive Simpson clonality was computed per sample as the square root of Simpson's diversity index over productive rearrangements. TCRdb mirrors the immuneACCESS table, restricted to in-frame sequences. Some clones are absent from its copies; in checked studies, under half trace to an unresolved V gene, and the reason for the others is unknown. V, J and clone size derive from that table, while D and trimming were established from the DNA sequence. The sample has about 220,000 clones on record, more than 70% of them singletons. The top ten constitute approximately 4% of the sample.

Summary of the overall study and its limitations: The amount of clinical and demographic metadata varied by source and participant and was provided uncurated.

The collaborating institutions used their own protocols to collect whole blood in K2EDTA tubes. Collaborator samples were shipped for TCRbeta analysis as frozen whole blood, isolated PBMCs, or DNA extracted from either sample type. A note on this clone: The antigen this receptor binds is unknown. Per-base qualities were not stored, and no clone one base away is much larger.

The CDR1 and CDR2 encoded by the germline V gene (reference sequence) are MNHNY and SVGAGI. The CDR3 has 13 amino acids, counting the end cysteine and phenylalanine. Only the CDR3 portion is preserved as DNA: 39 bases, with reading frame beginning at the first base. V drops 6 bases and J drops 7 bases, leaving 15 bases in between. The origin of this receptor is a woman aged 80 or over with acute or convalescent COVID-19. Rearrangement joined TRBV6-6 to TRBJ1-2; matching of 6 bases hints at TRBD1 as the D gene. The sample comprised peripheral blood. The nucleotide sequence is given as TGTGCCAGCAGGTTCCGGGACACCGGTGGCTACACCTTC. It translates to CASRFRDTGGYTF.